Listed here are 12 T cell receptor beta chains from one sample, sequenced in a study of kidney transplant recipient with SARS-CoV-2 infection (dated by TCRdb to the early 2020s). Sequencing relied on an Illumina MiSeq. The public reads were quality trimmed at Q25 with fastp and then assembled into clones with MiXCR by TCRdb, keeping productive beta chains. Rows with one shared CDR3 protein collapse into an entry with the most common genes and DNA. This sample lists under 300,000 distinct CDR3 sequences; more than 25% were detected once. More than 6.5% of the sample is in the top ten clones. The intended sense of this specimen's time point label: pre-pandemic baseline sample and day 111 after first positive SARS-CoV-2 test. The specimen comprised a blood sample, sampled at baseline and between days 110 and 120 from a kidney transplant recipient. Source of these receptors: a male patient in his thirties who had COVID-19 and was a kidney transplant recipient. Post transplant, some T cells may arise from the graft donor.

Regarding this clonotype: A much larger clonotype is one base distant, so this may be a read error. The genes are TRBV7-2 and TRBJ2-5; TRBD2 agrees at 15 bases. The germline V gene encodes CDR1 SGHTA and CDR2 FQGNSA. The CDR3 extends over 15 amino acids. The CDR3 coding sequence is TGTGCCAGCAGCCAGGGACTAGCGGGGGGAGAGATCCAGTACTTC. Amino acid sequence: CASSQGLAGGEIQYF. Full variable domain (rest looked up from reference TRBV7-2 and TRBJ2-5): GAGVSQSPSNKVTEKGKDVELRCDPISGHTALYWYRQSLGQGLEFLIYFQGNSAPDKSGLPSDRFSAERTGGSVSTLTIQRTQQEDSAVYLCASSQGLAGGEIQYFGPGTRLLVL.

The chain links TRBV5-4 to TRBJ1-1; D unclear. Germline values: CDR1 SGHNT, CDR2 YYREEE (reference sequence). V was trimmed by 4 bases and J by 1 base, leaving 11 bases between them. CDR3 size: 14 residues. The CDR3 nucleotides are TGTGCCAGCAGCCCCTCAAGGGAGAACACTGAAGCTTTCTTT. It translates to CASSPSRENTEAFF.

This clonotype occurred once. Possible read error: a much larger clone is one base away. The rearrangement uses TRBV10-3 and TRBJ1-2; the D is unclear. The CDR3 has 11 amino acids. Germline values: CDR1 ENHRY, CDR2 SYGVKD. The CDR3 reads CAITSNYDYTF. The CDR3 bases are TGTGCCATCACGTCCAACTATGACTACACCTTC.

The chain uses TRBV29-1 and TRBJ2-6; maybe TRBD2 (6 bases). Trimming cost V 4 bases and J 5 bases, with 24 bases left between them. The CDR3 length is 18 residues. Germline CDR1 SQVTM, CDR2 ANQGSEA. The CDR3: CSVGYSTSIQSRANVLTF. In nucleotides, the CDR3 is TGCAGCGTTGGGTACTCAACTAGCATACAAAGTCGGGCCAACGTCCTGACTTTC.

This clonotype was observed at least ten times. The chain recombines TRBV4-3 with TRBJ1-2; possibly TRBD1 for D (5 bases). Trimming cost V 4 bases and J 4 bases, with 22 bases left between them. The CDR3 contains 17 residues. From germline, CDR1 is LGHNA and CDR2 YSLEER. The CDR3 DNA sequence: TGCGCCAGCAGCCGAGACACAGGACGTCGAAAGACCTATGGCTACACCTTC. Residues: CASSRDTGRRKTYGYTF.

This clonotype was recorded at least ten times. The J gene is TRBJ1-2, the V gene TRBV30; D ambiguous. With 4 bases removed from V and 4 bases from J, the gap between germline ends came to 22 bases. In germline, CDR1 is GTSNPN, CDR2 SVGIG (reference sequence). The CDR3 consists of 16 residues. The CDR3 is CAWNQWRYRKTYGYTF. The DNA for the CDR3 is TGTGCCTGGAACCAGTGGCGTTATAGAAAGACCTATGGCTACACCTTC.

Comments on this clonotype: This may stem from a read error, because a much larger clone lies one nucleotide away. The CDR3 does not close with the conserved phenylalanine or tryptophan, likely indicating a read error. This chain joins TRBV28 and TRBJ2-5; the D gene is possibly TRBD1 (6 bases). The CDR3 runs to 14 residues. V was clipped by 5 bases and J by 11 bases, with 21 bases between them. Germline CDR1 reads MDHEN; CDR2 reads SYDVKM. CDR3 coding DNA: TGTGCCAGCAGTCGAGGGACAAACCTACGAGAGCAGTACCTC. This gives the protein CASSRGTNLREQYL.

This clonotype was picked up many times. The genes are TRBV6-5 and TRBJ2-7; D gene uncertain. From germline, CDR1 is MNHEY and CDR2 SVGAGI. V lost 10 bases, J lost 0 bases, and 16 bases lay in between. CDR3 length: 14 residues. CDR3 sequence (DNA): TGTGCCACCTGGGAACCGACGCTCTCCTACGAGCAGTACTTC. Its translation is CATWEPTLSYEQYF.

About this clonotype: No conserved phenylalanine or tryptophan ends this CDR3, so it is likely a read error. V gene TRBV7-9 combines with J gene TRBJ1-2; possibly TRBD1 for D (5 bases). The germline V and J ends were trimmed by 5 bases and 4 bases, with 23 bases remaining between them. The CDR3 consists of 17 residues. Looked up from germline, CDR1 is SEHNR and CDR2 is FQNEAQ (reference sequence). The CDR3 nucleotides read TGTGCCAGCAGCCTTGGGGCATACCATGGAAAGACCTATGGCTACACCCTC. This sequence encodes CASSLGAYHGKTYGYTL.

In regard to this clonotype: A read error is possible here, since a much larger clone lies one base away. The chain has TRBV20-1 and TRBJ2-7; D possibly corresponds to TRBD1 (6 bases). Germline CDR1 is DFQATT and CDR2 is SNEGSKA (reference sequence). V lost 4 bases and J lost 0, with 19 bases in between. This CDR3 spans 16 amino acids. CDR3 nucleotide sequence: TGCAGTGCTACCGAAATGGACAGCCTCCACTCCTACGAGCAGTACTTC. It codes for CSATEMDSLHSYEQYF.

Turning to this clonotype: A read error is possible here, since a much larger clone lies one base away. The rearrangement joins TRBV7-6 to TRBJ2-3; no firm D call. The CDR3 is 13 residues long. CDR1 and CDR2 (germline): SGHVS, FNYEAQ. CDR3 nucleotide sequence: TGTGCCGGCAGCTTAACGGGTGTCGATACGCAGTATTTT. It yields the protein CAGSLTGVDTQYF.

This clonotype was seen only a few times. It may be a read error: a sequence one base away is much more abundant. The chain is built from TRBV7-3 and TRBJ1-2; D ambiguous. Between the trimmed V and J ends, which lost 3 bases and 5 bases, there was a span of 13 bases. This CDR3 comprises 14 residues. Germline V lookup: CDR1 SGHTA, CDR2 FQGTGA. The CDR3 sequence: CASSLALGAYGYTF. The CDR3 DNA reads TGTGCCAGCAGCTTGGCGCTAGGCGCGTATGGCTACACCTTC.